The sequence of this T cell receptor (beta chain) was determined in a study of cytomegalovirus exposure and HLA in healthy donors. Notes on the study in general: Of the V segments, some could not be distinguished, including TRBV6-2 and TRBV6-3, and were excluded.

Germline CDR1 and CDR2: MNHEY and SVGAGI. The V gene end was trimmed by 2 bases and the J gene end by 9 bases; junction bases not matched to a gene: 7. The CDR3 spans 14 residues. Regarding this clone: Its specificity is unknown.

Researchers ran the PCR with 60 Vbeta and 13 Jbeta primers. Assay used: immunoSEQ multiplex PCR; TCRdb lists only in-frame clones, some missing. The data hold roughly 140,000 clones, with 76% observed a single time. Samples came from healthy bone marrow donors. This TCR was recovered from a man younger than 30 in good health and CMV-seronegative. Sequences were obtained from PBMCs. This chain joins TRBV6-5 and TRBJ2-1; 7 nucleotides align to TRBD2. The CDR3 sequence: CASSYRREGGEQFF. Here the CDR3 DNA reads TGTGCCAGCAGTTACCGGAGGGAGGGCGGTGAGCAGTTCTTC.